These 8 T cell receptor beta chains were all obtained from the same sample, sequenced in a study of T cells in Graves' hyperthyroidism and ophthalmopathy. Amplification of TCR beta CDR3 regions was performed using RNA transcripts as template. Researchers ran a first-round RT-PCR on the TCR CDR3 using the HTBI primer set. MiXCR, run by TCRdb on the multiplex PCR reads, gives a single entry per CDR3 protein. The profile shows more than 550,000 distinct CDR3 sequences, 15% to 20% of them singletons. The sequencing input was blood. Receptors originate from a man between 45 and 60 years old with Graves' hyperthyroidism.

This clonotype has just a few counts. The rearrangement joins TRBV4-3 to TRBJ2-7; TRBD1 aligns across 10 bases. CDR3 length equals 15 residues. CDR1 LGHNA and CDR2 YSLEER come from the germline V gene. The J segment lost 2 bases and the V segment lost 1 base, leaving 2 bases of the junction unmatched. The CDR3 nucleotides are TGCGCCAGCAGCCAAGGACAGGGGGCGGCCTACGAGCAGTACTTC. Protein product: CASSQGQGAAYEQYF.

This clonotype showed up many times. V and J are TRBV3-1 and TRBJ1-1; no firm D call. Trimming cost V 1 base and J 3 bases, with 9 bases left between them. CDR1 is LGHDT, CDR2 YNNKEL, per germline (reference sequence). The CDR3 sequence is 14 residues long. CDR3: CASSQGTGYTEAFF. CDR3 nucleotides: TGTGCCAGCAGCCAAGGTACGGGGTACACTGAAGCTTTCTTT.

This clonotype turned up a few times. This chain joins TRBV7-8 and TRBJ1-5; no clear D gene. Per germline, CDR1 SGHVS and CDR2 FQNEAQ. V lost 5 bases and J 3 bases, leaving 11 bases between the germline ends. The length of the CDR3 is 14 residues. CDR3 sequence (DNA): TGTGCCAGCAGCCCCCGTTGGGACAATCAGCCCCAGCATTTT. Protein sequence: CASSPRWDNQPQHF.

The chain has TRBV10-1 and TRBJ2-3; TRBD2 aligns across 7 bases. The junction had 6 bases not matched to a gene; V was cut back by 6 bases and J by 6 bases. Germline V CDR1 and CDR2: WNHNN, SYGVQD (reference sequence). CDR3 size: 13 residues. This CDR3 reads CASRSTSADTQYF. CDR3 bases: TGCGCCAGCAGAAGTACTAGCGCGGATACGCAGTATTTT.

The chain carries TRBV25-1 and TRBJ2-1, with D possibly matching TRBD2 (6 bases). This CDR3 spans 13 amino acids. V was shortened by 4 bases and J by 8 bases, with 12 bases between the two germline ends. Germline CDR1 and CDR2: MGHDK and SYGVNS. The CDR3 coding sequence is TGTGCCAGCAGTGGGGGCCGGGGGTATGAGCAGTTCTTC. It codes for CASSGGRGYEQFF.

This clonotype was found many times. The CDR3 region has the DNA TGTGCCAGCAGCCCCAGGGGGTCGGTAGCGACCCAAGAGACCCAGTACTTC. Translated, it gives CASSPRGSVATQETQYF. V usage is TRBV11-2 and J usage is TRBJ2-5; 7 bases line up with TRBD1. Germline trimming cut 5 bases from V and 1 base from J; bases unmatched to any gene: 13. Germline-derived CDR1 and CDR2 are SGHAT and FQNNGV. The CDR3 totals 17 residues.

This clonotype was seen at least ten times. The chain joins TRBV6-1 to TRBJ2-4; maybe TRBD1 (6 bases). The CDR3 length is 14 residues. The V end was cut by 2 bases, the J end by 7 bases, with 12 bases between. Germline lookup yields CDR1 MNHNS and CDR2 SASEGT. CDR3 in DNA: TGTGCCAGCAGTGAATTGACAGGCAGGAACATTCAGTACTTC. This codes for CASSELTGRNIQYF.

This clonotype was recorded at least ten times. This chain uses TRBV27 with TRBJ2-1; D gene ambiguous. Germline V gene data show CDR1 as MNHEY and CDR2 as SMNVEV (reference sequence). Trimming left V 4 bases short and J 2 bases short, with 15 bases between. This CDR3 has 16 amino acids. The CDR3 DNA reads as TGTGCCAGCAGTTCCCTTCAAAGTATCCCCTACAATGAGCAGTTCTTC. Its translation is CASSSLQSIPYNEQFF.